Presented here are 18 T cell receptor beta chains from one specimen sequenced in a study of T cell repertoires in cytomegalovirus infection. These TCRs' antigens remain unknown. From the reads, TCRdb called clonotypes with MiXCR, one entry per CDR3 protein. Of some 920,000 distinct CDR3 sequences in the sample, approximately 30% were seen once. Source: cultured CD8+ T cells from PBMCs, taken from culture after CMV antigen stimulation. The receptor set was obtained from a human donor in good health (CMV status not recorded). Some clones in this sample may be carry-over from other donors' samples.

The chain uses TRBV7-9 and TRBJ1-2; no clear D. Trimming shortened V by 3 bases and J by 2 bases, and 16 bases separated the two germline ends. This CDR3 spans 16 amino acids. Germline V CDR1 and CDR2: SEHNR, FQNEAQ (reference sequence). CDR3 DNA sequence: TGTGCCAGCAGCTTTTCCCTGGGCGCTACCAACTATGGCTACACCTTC. Its translation is CASSFSLGATNYGYTF.

The chain links TRBV27 to TRBJ2-1; 14 bases fit TRBD2. The junction had 5 bases not matched to a gene; V was cut back by 3 bases and J by 10 bases. Per the germline V gene, CDR1 is MNHEY and CDR2 is SMNVEV (reference sequence). The CDR3 contains 15 residues. DNA of the CDR3: TGTGCCAGCAGTTTCCTGACTAGCGGGGGGGACGAGCAGTTCTTC. This sequence encodes CASSFLTSGGDEQFF.

Concerning this clonotype: One end of the junction fails to match germline, which may point to a read error. The rearrangement links TRBV25-1 to TRBJ1-5; 7 bases fit TRBD1. Germline CDR1 reads MGHDK; CDR2 reads SYGVNS. The CDR3 loop spans 16 amino acids. The CDR3 protein is CANSRLRGQSNQPQHF. DNA of the CDR3: TGTGCCAACAGTAGACTCCGGGGACAGAGCAATCAGCCCCAGCATTTT.

This clonotype was seen more than once but under ten times. The genes are TRBV7-6 and TRBJ2-3; no firm D call. Germline CDR1 is SGHVS and CDR2 is FNYEAQ. The CDR3 extends over 14 amino acids. V was shortened by 5 bases and J by 1 base, with 10 bases between the two germline ends. CDR3 nucleotide sequence: TGTGCCAGCAGCCCCCTACTCCGCACAGATACGCAGTATTTT. It yields the protein CASSPLLRTDTQYF.

This clonotype was seen only once. The chain couples TRBV15 to TRBJ1-2; D not resolved. V lost 5 bases, J lost 5 bases, and 6 bases lay in between. CDR3 size: 11 residues. From germline, CDR1 is LNHNV and CDR2 YYDKDF (reference sequence). The CDR3 DNA reads TGTGCCACCAGCTTTGAATATGGCTACACCTTC. This encodes CATSFEYGYTF.

The chain uses TRBV6-8 and TRBJ2-7, with D perhaps matching TRBD2 (5 bases). The CDR3 loop spans 14 amino acids. Per germline, CDR1 MNHGY and CDR2 SAAAGT. The germline V and J ends were trimmed by 6 bases and 0 bases, with 12 bases remaining between them. The CDR3 loop is CASRTSRGSYEQYV. DNA of the CDR3: TGTGCCAGCAGGACCTCCCGGGGCTCCTACGAGCAGTACGTC.

V and J are TRBV4-1 and TRBJ1-2; D perhaps matches TRBD1 (5 bases). Germline V gene lookup returns CDR1 MGHRA and CDR2 YSYEKL. CDR3 length: 14 amino acids. The germline V and J ends were trimmed by 3 bases and 4 bases, with 12 bases remaining between them. CDR3 amino acids: CASSQAGRVYGYTF. CDR3 DNA: TGCGCCAGCAGCCAGGCGGGACGGGTCTATGGCTACACCTTC.

This clonotype occurred a few times. The gene calls are TRBV10-3 and TRBJ2-7, with 8 positions matching TRBD2. The V segment lost 5 bases and the J segment 0 bases; nucleotides outside the gene matches: 9. This CDR3 contains 16 residues. The germline V gene has CDR1 ENHRY and CDR2 SYGVKD. The CDR3 sequence: CAISPILAESSYEQYV. The CDR3 coding sequence is TGTGCCATCAGTCCGATACTAGCGGAAAGCTCCTACGAGCAGTACGTC.

The chain joins TRBV12-3 or TRBV12-4 to TRBJ2-7, with 9 bases identical to TRBD2. With V trimmed by 7 bases and J by 0 bases, 7 bases remained unmatched. The CDR3 consists of 15 residues. Written as DNA, the CDR3 is TGTGCCAGCACCGCGGGGGGGCAGAACTCCTACGAGCAGTACTTC. Protein: CASTAGGQNSYEQYF.

The table lists this clonotype with a few counts. This chain connects TRBV6-1 to TRBJ2-1; D gene unclear. Between the trimmed V and J ends, which lost 3 bases and 7 bases, there was a span of 19 bases. The CDR3 loop spans 16 amino acids. In germline, CDR1 is MNHNS, CDR2 SASEGT. CDR3 nucleotides: TGTGCCAGCAGTGATCTCGTCAAGGACCTCACGAATGAGCAGTTCTTC. Protein sequence: CASSDLVKDLTNEQFF.

The rearrangement joins TRBV9 to TRBJ1-3, with D hard to call. This CDR3 is built from 15 residues. CDR1 and CDR2 (germline): SGDLS, YYNGEE. Trimming left V 6 bases short and J 0 bases short, with 13 bases between. The CDR3 reads CASTRSTDSGNTIYF. DNA of the CDR3: TGTGCCAGCACCAGATCCACCGACTCTGGAAACACCATATATTTT.

This rearrangement joins TRBV6-5 to TRBJ1-1; the D is unclear. Looked up from germline, CDR1 is MNHEY and CDR2 is SVGAGI. V lost 0 bases and J 0 bases, leaving 8 bases between the germline ends. The CDR3 length is 15 residues. CDR3 amino acids: CASSYSMYLNTEAFF. Here the CDR3 DNA reads TGTGCCAGCAGTTACTCGATGTATCTGAACACTGAAGCTTTCTTT.

This clonotype appeared once. A read error may be the cause here, since a much bigger clone is one base away. The chain employs TRBV7-2 and TRBJ2-7; D call uncertain. This CDR3 has 15 amino acids. CDR1 is SGHTA, CDR2 FQGNSA, per germline. The CDR3 DNA follows: TGTGCCAGCAGCCCCAGTAGGGCGGTCTCCTACGAGCAGCACTTC. This encodes CASSPSRAVSYEQHF.

J is TRBJ1-2 and V is TRBV19; 7 nucleotides align to TRBD1. The CDR3 loop spans 13 amino acids. With V trimmed by 7 bases and J by 8 bases, 10 bases remained unmatched. CDR1 is LNHDA, CDR2 SQIVND, per germline (reference sequence). The chain's CDR3 is CASTPTTGQGYTF. The CDR3, as DNA: TGTGCCAGTACGCCAACGACAGGGCAAGGCTACACCTTC.

The DNA of the CDR3 is TGTGCCAGCAGTTTGGCAGGAACCAAAAACATTCAGTACTTC. Translating gives CASSLAGTKNIQYF. This chain connects TRBV28 to TRBJ2-4; no clear D gene. CDR1 is MDHEN, CDR2 SYDVKM, per germline. CDR3 length: 14 amino acids. Trimming took 3 bases from V and 2 from J, leaving 8 bases between them.

The genes are TRBV11-2 and TRBJ1-5, with 8 bases fitting TRBD1. The germline V gene encodes CDR1 SGHAT and CDR2 FQNNGV. This CDR3 is 14 amino acids long. With V trimmed by 4 bases and J by 7 bases, 6 bases remained unmatched. The CDR3 reads CASSSRTGRQPQHF. CDR3 DNA: TGTGCCAGCAGCTCCCGGACAGGGCGACAGCCCCAGCATTTT.

This clonotype came up a few times. The chain recombines TRBV12-3 or TRBV12-4 with TRBJ1-4; TRBD1 aligns across 7 bases. The CDR3 covers 16 residues. The junction had 8 bases not matched to a gene; V was cut back by 7 bases and J by 0 bases. This CDR3 is CASTHRGQATNEKLFF. The CDR3 DNA reads TGTGCCAGCACCCACCGCGGACAGGCAACTAATGAAAAACTGTTTTTT.

In this sample, this clonotype turned up many times. This rearrangement joins TRBV7-2 to TRBJ2-2; 10 positions agree with TRBD2. Germline V gene lookup returns CDR1 SGHTA and CDR2 FQGNSA. V trimming: 1 base; J trimming: 0 bases; junction bases outside the gene matches: 5. CDR3 length: 18 residues. This CDR3 is CASSLELAGPANTGELFF. CDR3 nucleotides: TGTGCCAGCAGCTTAGAACTAGCGGGACCTGCGAACACCGGGGAGCTGTTTTTT.